This T cell receptor beta chain was identified in a study of metastatic and nonmetastatic thyroid tumors. TCRdb re-analyzed the PCR reads through MiXCR. This sample has around 20,000 clones, with around a quarter found just once. Trimming took 3 bases from V and 3 from J, leaving 8 bases between them. The V gene's germline CDR1 is KGHDR and CDR2 SFDVKD. This CDR3 contains 13 residues. No patient received treatment before thyroid surgery. A few counts support this clone. Sequences were obtained from tumor tissue. The chain combines TRBV24-1 with TRBJ2-7, with TRBD1 as a possible D gene (6 bases). The receptor was isolated from a female donor with papillary thyroid cancer or a benign thyroid nodule (not recorded which). Some clones in this sample may be carry-over from other donors' samples. The DNA of the CDR3 is TGTGCCACCAGTGATCACAGGGACTACGAGCAGTACTTC. Amino acids: CATSDHRDYEQYF.